Listed below are T cell receptor beta chains from one sample, sequenced in a study of beta chain features in type 1 diabetes. Sequenced by immunoSEQ multiplex PCR; TCRdb stores in-frame clones only, minus some. The table lists around 280,000 clones, about 15% of them singletons. The sample consisted of naive CD4+ T cells from blood. Receptor source: a man aged 18 to 29 with type 1 diabetes. CDR3s include the opening cysteine and the closing phenylalanine or tryptophan. D genes are given only for firm matches. Only part of the rows carry a size: once, few, many, or a class if the clone is expanded.

>.|few|TRBV5-4|TRBJ2-1
CASSLGTFNEQFF
TGTGCCAGCAGCTTGGGGACTTTCAATGAGCAGTTCTTC
>TRBD2|.|TRBV6-1|TRBJ2-7
CASSPHPAGPFEQYF
TGTGCCAGCAGTCCCCACCCAGCGGGGCCCTTCGAGCAGTACTTC
>.|.|TRBV2|TRBJ1-1
CASSGQGNTEAFF
TGTGCCAGCAGTGGCCAGGGGAACACTGAAGCTTTCTTT
>.|few|TRBV6-5|TRBJ2-3
CASSATPGLYDTQYF
TGTGCCAGCAGTGCCACACCGGGACTCTATGATACGCAGTATTTT
>.|.|TRBV29-1|TRBJ1-1
CSVGQIMNTEAFF
TGCAGCGTCGGACAAATTATGAACACTGAAGCTTTCTTT
>.|few|TRBV6-5|TRBJ2-7
CASASSGTYEQYF
TGTGCCAGCGCCTCATCCGGGACCTACGAGCAGTACTTC
>TRBD1|few|TRBV29-1|TRBJ2-7
CSVPTGAGEQYF
TGCAGCGTCCCTACAGGGGCCGGCGAGCAGTACTTC
>TRBD1|few|TRBV14|TRBJ2-1
CASSPDRGDYNEQFF
TGTGCCAGCAGCCCCGACAGGGGCGATTACAATGAGCAGTTCTTC
>TRBD2|.|TRBV2|TRBJ2-1
CASRARGRDRNEQFF
TGTGCCAGCAGGGCCCGCGGGAGGGATAGGAATGAGCAGTTCTTC
>TRBD2|few|TRBV19|TRBJ2-7
CASSSGTTTYEQYF
TGTGCCAGTAGTTCCGGGACTACCACCTACGAGCAGTACTTC
>TRBD2|few|TRBV7-9|TRBJ2-1
CASSSRGLAGGYNEQFF
TGTGCCAGCAGCTCCCGAGGACTAGCGGGGGGCTACAATGAGCAGTTCTTC
>.|few|TRBV2|TRBJ1-1
CASSAQDTEAFF
TGTGCCAGCAGTGCCCAGGACACTGAAGCTTTCTTT
>.|few|TRBV2|TRBJ1-2
CASSAPGGSNYGYTF
TGTGCCAGCAGTGCCCCGGGGGGGTCTAACTATGGCTACACCTTC
>.|.|TRBV7-9|TRBJ1-1
CASSSEEGAFF
TGTGCCAGCAGCTCGGAGGAGGGGGCTTTCTTT
>TRBD1|.|TRBV7-2|TRBJ2-3
CASRGQGAVDTQYF
TGTGCCAGCAGGGGACAGGGGGCTGTAGATACGCAGTATTTT
>.|.|TRBV30|TRBJ1-3
CAWGSSGNTIYF
TGTGCCTGGGGGAGCTCTGGAAACACCATATATTTT
>TRBD1|once|TRBV4-3|TRBJ2-2
CASSQLTGGDTGELFF
TGCGCCAGCAGCCAATTGACAGGGGGTGACACCGGGGAGCTGTTTTTT
>TRBD2|.|TRBV2|TRBJ2-3
CASSEGGSGGFRTDTQYF
TGTGCCAGCAGTGAAGGAGGAAGCGGGGGGTTCCGCACAGATACGCAGTATTTT
>TRBD1|few|TRBV5-4|TRBJ2-7
CASSLDRGSYEQYF
TGTGCCAGCAGCTTGGACAGGGGCTCCTACGAGCAGTACTTC
>TRBD2|few|TRBV9|TRBJ2-1
CASSVTSGRGSEQFF
TGTGCCAGCAGCGTTACTAGCGGGAGAGGCTCTGAGCAGTTCTTC
>TRBD2|few|TRBV7-9|TRBJ2-2
CASSKGRGLANRTGELFF
TGTGCCAGCAGCAAGGGGAGGGGACTAGCGAACCGGACCGGGGAGCTGTTTTTT
>.|few|TRBV18|TRBJ1-5
CASSPTENQPQHF
TGTGCCAGCTCACCAACGGAGAATCAGCCCCAGCATTTT
>.|.|TRBV30|TRBJ1-5
CAWSGLGQHSNQPQHF
TGTGCCTGGAGTGGGTTGGGGCAGCATAGCAATCAGCCCCAGCATTTT
>TRBD1|few|TRBV18|TRBJ2-7
CASSPSGQGYEQYF
TGTGCCAGCTCACCATCAGGACAGGGCTACGAGCAGTACTTC
>TRBD1|.|TRBV4-1|TRBJ1-4
CASSTLPGQHNEKLFF
TGCGCCAGCAGCACTCTCCCGGGACAGCACAATGAAAAACTGTTTTTT
>.|few|TRBV5-1|TRBJ2-2
CASSFVGTNTGELFF
TGCGCCAGCAGCTTTGTCGGGACTAACACCGGGGAGCTGTTTTTT
>TRBD1|.|TRBV6-6|TRBJ1-5
CASSPYRGSQPQHF
TGTGCCAGCAGCCCTTACAGGGGGAGTCAGCCCCAGCATTTT